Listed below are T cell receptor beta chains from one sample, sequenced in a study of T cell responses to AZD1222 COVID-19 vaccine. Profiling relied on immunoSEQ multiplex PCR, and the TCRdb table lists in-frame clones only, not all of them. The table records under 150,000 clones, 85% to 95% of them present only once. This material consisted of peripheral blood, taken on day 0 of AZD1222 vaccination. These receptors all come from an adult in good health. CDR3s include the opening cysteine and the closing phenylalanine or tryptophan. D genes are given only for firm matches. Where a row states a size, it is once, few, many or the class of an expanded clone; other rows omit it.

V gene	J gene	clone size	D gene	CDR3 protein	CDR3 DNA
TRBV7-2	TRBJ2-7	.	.	CASSVHLARRGSSYEQYF	TGTGCCAGCAGCGTGCACCTAGCAAGGAGGGGGAGTAGTTACGAGCAGTACTTC
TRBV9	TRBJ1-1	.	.	CASSVGGRTEAFF	TGTGCCAGCAGCGTAGGAGGGAGGACTGAAGCTTTCTTT
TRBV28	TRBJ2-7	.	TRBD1	CASSYGQGFHWVSEQYF	TGTGCCAGCAGCTACGGACAGGGATTTCATTGGGTTAGCGAGCAGTACTTC
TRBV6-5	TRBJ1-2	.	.	CASIPISGGYTF	TGTGCCAGCATACCCATATCCGGCGGCTACACCTTC
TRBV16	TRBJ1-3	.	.	CASSPNRGSGNTIYF	TGTGCCAGCAGCCCCAACCGGGGCTCTGGAAACACCATATATTTT
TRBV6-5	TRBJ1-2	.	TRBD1	CASSRWGTGGDGYTF	TGTGCCAGCAGTAGATGGGGGACAGGGGGCGATGGCTACACCTTC
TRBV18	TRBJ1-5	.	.	CASTLGGRTDQPQHF	TGTGCCAGCACCTTGGGAGGGAGGACCGATCAGCCCCAGCATTTT
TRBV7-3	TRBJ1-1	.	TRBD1	CASSQMGQGAEAFF	TGTGCCAGCAGCCAAATGGGACAGGGGGCTGAAGCTTTCTTT
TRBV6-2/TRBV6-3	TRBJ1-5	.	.	CASSYVDSGNQPQHF	TGTGCCAGCAGTTACGTGGATTCGGGCAATCAGCCCCAGCATTTT
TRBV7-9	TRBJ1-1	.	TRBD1	CASSGMTGGEAEAFF	TGTGCCAGCAGCGGAATGACAGGGGGTGAAGCTGAAGCTTTCTTT
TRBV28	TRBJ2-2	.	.	CASSLSLRAPGELFF	TGTGCCAGCAGTTTATCCCTTCGCGCCCCCGGGGAGCTGTTTTTT
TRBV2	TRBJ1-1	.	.	CASKRGVGSTEAFF	TGTGCCAGCAAGCGGGGGGTTGGCAGCACTGAAGCTTTCTTT
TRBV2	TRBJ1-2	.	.	CATNLIGQLQSNTF	TGTGCCACTAATCTGATAGGGCAGCTCCAAAGTAACACCTTC
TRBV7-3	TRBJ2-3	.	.	CASSKLPSSTDTQYF	TGTGCCAGCAGCAAACTTCCGTCTAGCACAGATACGCAGTATTTT
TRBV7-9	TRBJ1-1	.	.	CASSLGQRDTEAFF	TGTGCCAGCAGCTTAGGCCAGAGGGACACTGAGGCTTTCTTT
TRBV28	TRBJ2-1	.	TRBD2	CAIPSGSGYNEQFF	TGTGCCATCCCTAGCGGGAGTGGGTACAATGAGCAGTTCTTC
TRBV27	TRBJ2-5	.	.	CASMGGRWETQYF	TGTGCCAGCATGGGGGGCAGGTGGGAGACCCAGTACTTC
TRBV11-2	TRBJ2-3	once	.	CASSSLFRDIVTQYF	TGTGCCAGCAGCTCCCTATTCCGGGACATTGTCACGCAGTATTTT
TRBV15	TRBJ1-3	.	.	CATSSIPGGESGNTIYF	TGTGCCACCAGCTCTATTCCGGGGGGCGAATCTGGAAACACCATATATTTT
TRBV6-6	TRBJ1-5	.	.	CASSLPQGGGNQPQHF	TGTGCCAGCAGTCTTCCTCAGGGAGGAGGCAATCAGCCCCAGCATTTT
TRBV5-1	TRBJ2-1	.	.	CASSLGSTNEQFF	TGCGCCAGCAGCTTGGGCAGTACAAATGAGCAGTTCTTC
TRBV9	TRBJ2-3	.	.	CASSAGTSDTQYF	TGTGCCAGCAGCGCGGGGACGTCTGATACGCAGTATTTT
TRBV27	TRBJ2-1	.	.	CATGLIYNEQFF	TGTGCCACCGGACTGATATACAATGAGCAGTTCTTC